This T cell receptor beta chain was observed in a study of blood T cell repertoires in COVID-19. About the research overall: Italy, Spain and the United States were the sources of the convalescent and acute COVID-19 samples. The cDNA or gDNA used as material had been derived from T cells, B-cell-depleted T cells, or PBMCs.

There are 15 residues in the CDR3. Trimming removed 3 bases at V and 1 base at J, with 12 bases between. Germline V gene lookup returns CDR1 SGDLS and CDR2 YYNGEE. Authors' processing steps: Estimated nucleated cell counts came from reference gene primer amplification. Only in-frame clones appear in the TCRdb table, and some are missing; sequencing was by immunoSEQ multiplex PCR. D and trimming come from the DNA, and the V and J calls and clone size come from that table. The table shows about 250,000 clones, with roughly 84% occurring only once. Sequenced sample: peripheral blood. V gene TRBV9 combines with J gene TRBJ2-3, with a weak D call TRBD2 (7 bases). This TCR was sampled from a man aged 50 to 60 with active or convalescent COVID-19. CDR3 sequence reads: CASSAQGGRTDTQYF. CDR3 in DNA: TGTGCCAGCAGCGCACAGGGAGGGCGCACAGATACGCAGTATTTT. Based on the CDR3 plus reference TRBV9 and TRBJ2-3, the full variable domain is DSGVTQTPKHLITATGQRVTLRCSPRSGDLSVYWYQQSLDQGLQFLIQYYNGEERAKGNILERFSAQQFPDLHSELNLSSLELGDSALYFCASSAQGGRTDTQYFGPGTRLTVL.